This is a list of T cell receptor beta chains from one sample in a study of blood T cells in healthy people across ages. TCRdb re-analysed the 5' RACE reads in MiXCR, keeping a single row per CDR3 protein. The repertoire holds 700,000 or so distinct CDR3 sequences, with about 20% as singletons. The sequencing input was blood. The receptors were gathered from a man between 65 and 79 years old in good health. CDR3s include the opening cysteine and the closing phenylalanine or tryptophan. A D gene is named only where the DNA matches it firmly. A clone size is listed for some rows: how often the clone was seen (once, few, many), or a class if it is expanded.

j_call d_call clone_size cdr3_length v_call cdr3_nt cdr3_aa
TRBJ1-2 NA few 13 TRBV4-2 TGTGCCAGCAGCCAAGATTTGACCTATGGCTACACCTTC CASSQDLTYGYTF
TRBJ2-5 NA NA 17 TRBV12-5 TGTGCTAGTGGCCCTACCTCGACAGACCCCGGGTATGAGACCCAGTACTTC CASGPTSTDPGYETQYF
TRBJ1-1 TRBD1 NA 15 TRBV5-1 TGCGCCAGCAGCTCCTATGGACAGGGGAACACTGAAGCTTTCTTT CASSSYGQGNTEAFF
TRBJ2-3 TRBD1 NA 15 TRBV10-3 TGTGCCATCAGGAAAGACAGGGGAAGCACAGATACGCAGTATTTT CAIRKDRGSTDTQYF
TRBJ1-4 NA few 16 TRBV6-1 TGTGCCAGCAGTGACAGAGGCAGGGAGGCCGAGGAAAAACTGTTTTTT CASSDRGREAEEKLFF
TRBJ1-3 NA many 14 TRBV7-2 TGTGCCAGCAGCTTAACGCTCTCTGGAAACACCATATATTTT CASSLTLSGNTIYF
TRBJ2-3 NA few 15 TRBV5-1 TGCGCCAGCAGCCCGGCGGGGGCTCACGCAGATACGCAGTATTTT CASSPAGAHADTQYF
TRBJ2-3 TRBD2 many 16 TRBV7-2 TGTGCCAGCAGCTGGACTAGCGGGGGGACCACAGATACGCAGTATTTT CASSWTSGGTTDTQYF
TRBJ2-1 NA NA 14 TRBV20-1 TGCAGTGCCATAGTGAGACTAGGGCGACATGAGCAGTTCTTC CSAIVRLGRHEQFF
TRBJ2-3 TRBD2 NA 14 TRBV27 TGTGCCAGCCACTCGGGACTAGCTGCAGATACGCAGTATTTT CASHSGLAADTQYF
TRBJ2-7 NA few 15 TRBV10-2 TGCGCCAGCAGTGAGAGAGGGGCGCTATCCTACGAGCAGTACTTC CASSERGALSYEQYF
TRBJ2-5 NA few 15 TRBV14 TGTGCCAGCAGCCGAGGGGAGGTATGGCAAGAGACCCAGTACTTC CASSRGEVWQETQYF
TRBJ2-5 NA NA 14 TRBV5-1 TGCGCCAGCAGCTTACAAGTCGTGCGAGAGACCCAGTACTTC CASSLQVVRETQYF
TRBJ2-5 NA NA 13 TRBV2 TGTGCCAGCAGTGGGTGGGGGGTAGAGACCCTGTACTTC CASSGWGVETLYF
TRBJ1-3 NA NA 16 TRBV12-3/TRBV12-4 TGTGCCAGCAGTTTAGAGGGGACGGGCTCTGGAAACACCATATATTTT CASSLEGTGSGNTIYF
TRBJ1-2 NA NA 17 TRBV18 TGTGCCAGCTCACCATTTACCCCTGGACAAACTAACTATGGCTACACCTTC CASSPFTPGQTNYGYTF
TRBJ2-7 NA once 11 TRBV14 TGTGCCAGCAGCCATGCTGGCGAGCAGTACTTC CASSHAGEQYF
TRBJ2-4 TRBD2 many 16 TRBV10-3 TGTGCCATCAGTGAGCCTAGCGGGAATCGCAAAAACATTCAGTACTTC CAISEPSGNRKNIQYF
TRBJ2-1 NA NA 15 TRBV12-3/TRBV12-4 TGTGCCAGCAGCCATCCCCGGGTAGGGGCCAATGAGCAGTTCTTC CASSHPRVGANEQFF
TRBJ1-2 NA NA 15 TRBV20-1 TGCAGTGCTTCCGGGACGCCTACCCTTTTCTATGGCTACACCTTC CSASGTPTLFYGYTF
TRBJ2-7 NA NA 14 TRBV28 TGTGCCAGCAGGGTATTGGGGGATAACTACGAGCAGTACTTC CASRVLGDNYEQYF
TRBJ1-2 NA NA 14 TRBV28 TGTGCCAGCAGCATCAGGGTTTTTCAGAGTGGCTGCACCTTC CASSIRVFQSGCTF
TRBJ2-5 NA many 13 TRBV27 TGTGCCAGCAGAGGACATCTACAAGAGACCCAGTACTTC CASRGHLQETQYF
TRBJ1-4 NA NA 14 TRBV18 TGTGCCAGCTCACCACCGGATGGCTTGGGAAAACTGTTTTTT CASSPPDGLGKLFF
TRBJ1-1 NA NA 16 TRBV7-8 TGTGCCAGCAGCTCCACCTTTCTTATATGGGAGACTGAAGCTTTCTTT CASSSTFLIWETEAFF
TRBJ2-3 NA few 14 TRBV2 TGTGCCACTGGTGGGTTGTGGGCCACAGATACGCAGTATTTT CATGGLWATDTQYF
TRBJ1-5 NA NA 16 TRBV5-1 TGCGCCAGCAGCTTGGGACGGAATTATAGCAATCAGCCCCAGCATTTT CASSLGRNYSNQPQHF
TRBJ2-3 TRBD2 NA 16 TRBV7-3 TGTGCCAGCAGCTTTGCTAGCGGCCTCAGCACAGATACGCAGTATTTT CASSFASGLSTDTQYF
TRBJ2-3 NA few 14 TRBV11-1 TGTGCCAGCAGCTTAGCCCGTTCGGGAGATACGCAGTATTTT CASSLARSGDTQYF
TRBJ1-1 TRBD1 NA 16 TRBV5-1 TGCGCCAGCAGCTTGGATGGCAGGGGGCGGAACACTGAAGCTTTCTTT CASSLDGRGRNTEAFF